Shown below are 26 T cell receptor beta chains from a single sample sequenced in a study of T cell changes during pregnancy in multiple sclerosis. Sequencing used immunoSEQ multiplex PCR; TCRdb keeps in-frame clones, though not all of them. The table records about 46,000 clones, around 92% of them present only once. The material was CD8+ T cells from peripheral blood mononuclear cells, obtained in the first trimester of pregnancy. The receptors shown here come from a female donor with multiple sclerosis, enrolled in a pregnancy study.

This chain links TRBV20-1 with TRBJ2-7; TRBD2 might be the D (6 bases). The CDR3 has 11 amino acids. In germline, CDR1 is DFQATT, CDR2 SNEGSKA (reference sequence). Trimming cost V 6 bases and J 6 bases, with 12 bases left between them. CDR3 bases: TGCAGTGCCCCCTTGGGGGGCGAGCAGTACTTC. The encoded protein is CSAPLGGEQYF.

The CDR3, as DNA: TGTGCCAGCAGCCTCGAGGGGGGACAGGCAGCTAACTATGGCTACACCTTC. This sequence encodes CASSLEGGQAANYGYTF. The chain joins TRBV7-9 to TRBJ1-2, with TRBD1 matching over 8 bases. CDR3 size: 17 residues. Germline CDR1 reads SEHNR; CDR2 reads FQNEAQ (reference sequence). J was trimmed by 0 bases and V by 5 bases; bases with no gene match: 11.

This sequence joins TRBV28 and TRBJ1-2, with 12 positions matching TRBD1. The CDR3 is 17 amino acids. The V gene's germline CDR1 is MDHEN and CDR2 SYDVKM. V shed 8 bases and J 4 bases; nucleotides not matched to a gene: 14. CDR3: CASGGTGGEFLLYGYTF. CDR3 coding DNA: TGTGCCAGCGGGGGGACAGGGGGCGAATTCTTACTCTATGGCTACACCTTC.

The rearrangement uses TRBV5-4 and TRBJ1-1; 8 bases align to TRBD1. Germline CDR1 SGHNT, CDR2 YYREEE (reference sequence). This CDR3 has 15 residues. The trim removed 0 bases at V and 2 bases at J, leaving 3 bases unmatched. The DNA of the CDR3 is TGTGCCAGCAGCTTGGGGACAGGGACAAACACTGAAGCTTTCTTT. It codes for CASSLGTGTNTEAFF.

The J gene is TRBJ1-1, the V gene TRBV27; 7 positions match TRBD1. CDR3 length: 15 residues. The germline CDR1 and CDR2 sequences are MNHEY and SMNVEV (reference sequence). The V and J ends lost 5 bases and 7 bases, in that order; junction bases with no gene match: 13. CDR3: CASSLTSGTAIEAFF. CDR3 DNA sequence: TGTGCCAGCAGTCTAACTTCCGGGACAGCGATTGAAGCTTTCTTT.

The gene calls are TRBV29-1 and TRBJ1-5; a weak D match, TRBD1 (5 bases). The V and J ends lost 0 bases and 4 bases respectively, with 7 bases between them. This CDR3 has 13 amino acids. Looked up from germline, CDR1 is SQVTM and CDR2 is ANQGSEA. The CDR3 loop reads CSVEDGANQPQHF. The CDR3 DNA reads TGCAGCGTTGAAGATGGGGCTAATCAGCCCCAGCATTTT.

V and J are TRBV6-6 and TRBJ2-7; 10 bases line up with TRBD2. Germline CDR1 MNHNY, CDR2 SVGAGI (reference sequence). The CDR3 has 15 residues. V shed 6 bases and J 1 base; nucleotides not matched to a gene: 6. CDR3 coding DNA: TGTGCCAGCAGCCTAGCGGGGGAACTTTCCTACGAGCAGTACTTC. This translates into CASSLAGELSYEQYF.

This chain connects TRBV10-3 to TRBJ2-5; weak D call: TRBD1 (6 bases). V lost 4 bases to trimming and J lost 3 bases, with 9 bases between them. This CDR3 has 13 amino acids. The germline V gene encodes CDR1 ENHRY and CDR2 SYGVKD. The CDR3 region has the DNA TGTGCCATCAGTGGAGGGGGAGAAGAGACCCAGTACTTC. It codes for CAISGGGEETQYF.

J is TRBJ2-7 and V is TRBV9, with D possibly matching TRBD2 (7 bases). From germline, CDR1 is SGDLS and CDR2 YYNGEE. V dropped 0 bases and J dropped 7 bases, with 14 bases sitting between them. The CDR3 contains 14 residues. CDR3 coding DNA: TGTGCCAGCAGCGTAGCGGGGGGCCTCCGGGAGCAGTACTTC. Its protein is CASSVAGGLREQYF.

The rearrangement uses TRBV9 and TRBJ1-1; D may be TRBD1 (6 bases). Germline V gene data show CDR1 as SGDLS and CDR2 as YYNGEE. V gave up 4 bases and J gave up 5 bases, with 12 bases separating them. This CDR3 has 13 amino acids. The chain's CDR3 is CASSSYQGTEAFF. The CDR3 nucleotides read TGTGCCAGCAGCTCGTATCAGGGGACTGAAGCTTTCTTT.

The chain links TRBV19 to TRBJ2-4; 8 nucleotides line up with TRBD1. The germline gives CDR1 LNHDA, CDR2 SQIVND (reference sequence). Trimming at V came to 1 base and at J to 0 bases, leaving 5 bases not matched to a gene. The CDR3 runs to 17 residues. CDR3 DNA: TGTGCCAGTAGTATAGCCCCAGGGGGCTTAGCCAAAAACATTCAGTACTTC. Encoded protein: CASSIAPGGLAKNIQYF.

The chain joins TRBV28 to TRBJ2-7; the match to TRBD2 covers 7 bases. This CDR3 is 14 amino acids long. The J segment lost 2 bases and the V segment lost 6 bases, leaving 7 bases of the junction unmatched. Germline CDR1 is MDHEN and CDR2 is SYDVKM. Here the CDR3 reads CASSSGGNAYEQYF. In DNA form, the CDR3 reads TGTGCCAGCAGCTCGGGAGGTAACGCCTACGAGCAGTACTTC.

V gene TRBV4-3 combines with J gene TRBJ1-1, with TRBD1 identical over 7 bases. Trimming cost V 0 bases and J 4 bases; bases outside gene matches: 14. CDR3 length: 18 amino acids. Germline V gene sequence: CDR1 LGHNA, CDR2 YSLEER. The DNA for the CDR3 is TGCGCCAGCAGCCAAGATCGGATGCAGGGGGTGGAAGGCACTGAAGCTTTCTTT. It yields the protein CASSQDRMQGVEGTEAFF.

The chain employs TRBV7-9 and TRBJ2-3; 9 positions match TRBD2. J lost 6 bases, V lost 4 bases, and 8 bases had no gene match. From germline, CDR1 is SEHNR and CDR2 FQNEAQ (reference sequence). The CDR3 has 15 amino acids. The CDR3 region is CASSSPSGAEDTQYF. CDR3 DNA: TGTGCCAGCAGCTCGCCTAGCGGGGCCGAGGATACGCAGTATTTT. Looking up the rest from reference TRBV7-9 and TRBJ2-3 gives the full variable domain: DTGVSQNPRHKITKRGQNVTFRCDPISEHNRLYWYRQTLGQGPEFLTYFQNEAQLEKSRLLSDRFSAERPKGSFSTLEIQRTEQGDSAMYLCASSSPSGAEDTQYFGPGTRLTVL.

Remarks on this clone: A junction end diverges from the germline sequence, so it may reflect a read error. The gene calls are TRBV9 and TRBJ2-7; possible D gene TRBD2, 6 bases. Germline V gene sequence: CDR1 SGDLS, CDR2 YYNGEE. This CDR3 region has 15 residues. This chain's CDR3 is CASGVGEVGTGEQYF. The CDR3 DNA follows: TGTGCCAGCGGCGTAGGGGAGGTAGGGACGGGGGAGCAGTACTTC.

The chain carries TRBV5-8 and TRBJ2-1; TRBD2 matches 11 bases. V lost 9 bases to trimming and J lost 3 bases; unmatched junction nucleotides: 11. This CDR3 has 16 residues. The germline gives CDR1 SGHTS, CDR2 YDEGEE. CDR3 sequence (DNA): TGTGCCATCCTCCATGGGACTAGCGGCGACTACAATGAGCAGTTCTTC. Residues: CAILHGTSGDYNEQFF.

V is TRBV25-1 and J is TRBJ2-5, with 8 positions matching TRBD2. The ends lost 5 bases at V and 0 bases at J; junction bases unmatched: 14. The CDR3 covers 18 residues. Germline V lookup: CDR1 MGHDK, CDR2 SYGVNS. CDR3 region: CASSTGGRIAPYQETQYF. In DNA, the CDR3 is TGTGCCAGCAGTACTGGCGGGAGGATAGCCCCGTACCAAGAGACCCAGTACTTC.

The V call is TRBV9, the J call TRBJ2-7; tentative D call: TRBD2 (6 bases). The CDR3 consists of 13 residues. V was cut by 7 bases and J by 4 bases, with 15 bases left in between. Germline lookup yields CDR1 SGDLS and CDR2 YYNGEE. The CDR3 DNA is TGTGCCAGCGGAGGGACGGAGCTTTACGAGCAGTACTTC. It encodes CASGGTELYEQYF.

The CDR3 protein is CASSPPGENIQYF. The CDR3 nucleotides are TGTGCCAGCTCACCCCCGGGGGAAAACATTCAGTACTTC. The chain carries TRBV18 and TRBJ2-4; TRBD2 is a possible D gene (6 bases). CDR1 is KGHSH and CDR2 is LQKENI in the germline V gene. CDR3 length: 13 residues. The V end lost 3 bases, the J end lost 5 bases, and 8 bases lay between the germline ends.

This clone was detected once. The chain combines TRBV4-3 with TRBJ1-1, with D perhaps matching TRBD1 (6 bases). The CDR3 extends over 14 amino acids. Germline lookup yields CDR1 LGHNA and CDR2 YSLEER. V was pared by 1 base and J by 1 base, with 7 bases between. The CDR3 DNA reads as TGCGCCAGCAGCCAAGTAGGGGGGAACACTGAAGCTTTCTTT. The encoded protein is CASSQVGGNTEAFF.

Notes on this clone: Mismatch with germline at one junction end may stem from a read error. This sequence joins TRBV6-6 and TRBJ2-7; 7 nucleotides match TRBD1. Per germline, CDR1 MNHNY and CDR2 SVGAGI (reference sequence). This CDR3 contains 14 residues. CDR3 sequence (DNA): TGTGCCAGCAGTCCGCCGGACAGGTCCTTCGAGCAGTACTTC. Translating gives CASSPPDRSFEQYF.

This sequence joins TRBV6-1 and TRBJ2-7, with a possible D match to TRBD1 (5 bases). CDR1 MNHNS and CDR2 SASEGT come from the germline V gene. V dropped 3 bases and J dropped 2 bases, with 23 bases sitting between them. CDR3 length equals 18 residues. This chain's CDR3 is CASSDRAQSVGKTYEQYF. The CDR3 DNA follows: TGTGCCAGCAGTGACAGGGCTCAGTCTGTCGGCAAAACCTACGAGCAGTACTTC.

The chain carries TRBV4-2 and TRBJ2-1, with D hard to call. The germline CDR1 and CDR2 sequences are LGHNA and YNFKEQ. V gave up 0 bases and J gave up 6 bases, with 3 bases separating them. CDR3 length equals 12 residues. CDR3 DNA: TGTGCCAGCAGCCAAGAGAGCAATGAGCAGTTCTTC. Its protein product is CASSQESNEQFF.

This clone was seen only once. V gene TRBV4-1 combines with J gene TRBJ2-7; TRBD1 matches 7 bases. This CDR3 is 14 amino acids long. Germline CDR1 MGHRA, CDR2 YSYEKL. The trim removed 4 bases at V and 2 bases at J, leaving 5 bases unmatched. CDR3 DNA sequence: TGCGCCAGCAGCCCGGACAGGTTTGCCTACGAGCAGTACTTC. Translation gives CASSPDRFAYEQYF.

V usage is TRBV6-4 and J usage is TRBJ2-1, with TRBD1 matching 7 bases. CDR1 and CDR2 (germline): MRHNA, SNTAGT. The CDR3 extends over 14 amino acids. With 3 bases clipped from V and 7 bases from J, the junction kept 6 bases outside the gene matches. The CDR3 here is CASSDGQTGNEQFF. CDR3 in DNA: TGTGCCAGCAGTGATGGCCAGACAGGGAATGAGCAGTTCTTC.

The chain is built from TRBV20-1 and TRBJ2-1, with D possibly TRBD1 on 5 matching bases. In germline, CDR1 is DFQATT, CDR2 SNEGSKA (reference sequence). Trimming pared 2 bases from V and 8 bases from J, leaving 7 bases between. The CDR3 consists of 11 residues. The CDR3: CSARPGHEQFF. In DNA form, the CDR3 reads TGCAGTGCTAGACCAGGGCATGAGCAGTTCTTC.